Each of the 5 T cell receptor beta chains below was sequenced from the same sample in a study of shared clonotypes between healthy human individuals. Clones were read by immunoSEQ multiplex PCR, and TCRdb kept only the in-frame ones, dropping some. The data contain roughly 1,500,000 clones, 98% to 99% of them singletons. The sample comprised naive CD4+ T cells sorted from blood. As for subset: CD45RA+ positively selected. These TCRs come from a man aged 25 to 40 in good health.

J is TRBJ2-7 and V is TRBV4-1; possibly TRBD2 for D (5 bases). This CDR3 has 13 amino acids. Trimming pared 3 bases from V and 6 bases from J, leaving 12 bases between. CDR1 and CDR2 (germline): MGHRA, YSYEKL. The CDR3: CASSQYGLREQYF. DNA for the CDR3: TGCGCCAGCAGCCAGTATGGACTCCGCGAGCAGTACTTC.

CDR3 protein: CASNRHNRGYNEQFF. The CDR3 DNA reads as TGTGCCAGCAATCGCCACAACAGGGGATACAATGAGCAGTTCTTC. V usage is TRBV6-5 and J usage is TRBJ2-1, with 7 bases fitting TRBD1. CDR1 MNHEY and CDR2 SVGAGI come from the germline V gene. J gave up 4 bases and V 7 bases, and 10 bases lay outside the gene matches. The CDR3 runs 15 residues.

The chain couples TRBV28 to TRBJ2-7; 11 bases match TRBD2. Losses at the gene ends were 3 bases for V and 4 bases for J; bases not matched to a gene: 5. The CDR3 is 15 residues long. Germline values: CDR1 MDHEN, CDR2 SYDVKM. Written as DNA, the CDR3 is TGTGCCAGCAGTTTGGCGGGACTAGCGGATTACGAGCAGTACTTC. Amino acids: CASSLAGLADYEQYF.

This clone was seen only once. The chain combines TRBV15 with TRBJ2-1, with 7 nucleotides matching TRBD2. V was pared by 3 bases and J by 4 bases, with 3 bases of the junction left unmatched. Germline V gene data show CDR1 as LNHNV and CDR2 as YYDKDF (reference sequence). There are 14 residues in the CDR3. The CDR3 is CATSRNSGYNEQFF. DNA of the CDR3: TGTGCCACCAGCAGGAATAGCGGGTACAATGAGCAGTTCTTC.

This rearrangement joins TRBV5-1 to TRBJ2-7; no firm D call. The V and J ends lost 1 base and 4 bases respectively, with 9 bases between them. The CDR3 consists of 13 residues. The V gene's germline CDR1 is SGHRS and CDR2 YFSETQ. The DNA for the CDR3 is TGCGCCAGCAGCTTGCCGTCGCAATACGAGCAGTACTTC. This translates into CASSLPSQYEQYF.